Listed below are T cell receptor beta chains from one sample, sequenced in a study of beta chain features in type 1 diabetes. The table came from immunoSEQ multiplex PCR; TCRdb's copy has only in-frame clones and leaves some out. The profile shows 250,000 to 350,000 clones, 8% to 13% of them singletons. The sequencing input was naive CD4+ T cells from blood. These receptors all come from a woman aged 25-40 years in good health. Both conserved end residues are part of each CDR3.

V gene: TRBV14
J gene: TRBJ2-5
CDR3 protein: CASSQDIGAQETQYF

V gene: TRBV7-2
J gene: TRBJ2-5
CDR3 protein: CASSPGQGVVVETQYF

V gene: TRBV6-6
J gene: TRBJ1-2
CDR3 protein: CASSRSDYGYTF

V gene: TRBV28
J gene: TRBJ2-3
CDR3 protein: CASSFASGTDTQYF

V gene: TRBV11-1
J gene: TRBJ2-7
CDR3 protein: CASSFRGEQYF

V gene: TRBV7-3
J gene: TRBJ2-1
CDR3 protein: CASSLGLLAGLNNEQFF

V gene: TRBV28
J gene: TRBJ1-5
CDR3 protein: CASSSLPGNQPQHF

V gene: TRBV29-1
J gene: TRBJ1-3
CDR3 protein: CSVLRAGGNTIYF

V gene: TRBV9
J gene: TRBJ2-7
CDR3 protein: CASSAGDRSYEQYF

V gene: TRBV28
J gene: TRBJ1-2
CDR3 protein: CAIPGTRPNYGYTF

V gene: TRBV5-4
J gene: TRBJ1-1
CDR3 protein: CASSGLLFGNTEAFF

V gene: TRBV6-6
J gene: TRBJ1-1
CDR3 protein: CASSYGGGTLEAFF

V gene: TRBV30
J gene: TRBJ1-2
CDR3 protein: CAWSRTGNYGYTF

V gene: TRBV19
J gene: TRBJ2-1
CDR3 protein: CASSIGQGFGARNEQFF

V gene: TRBV28
J gene: TRBJ1-5
CDR3 protein: CASSSPRDRSQHF

V gene: TRBV11-3
J gene: TRBJ2-5
CDR3 protein: CASSSGLAGVAETQYF

V gene: TRBV11-2
J gene: TRBJ2-5
CDR3 protein: CASSLDLETQYF

V gene: TRBV5-6
J gene: TRBJ1-2
CDR3 protein: CASSSPGGVSGYTF

V gene: TRBV9
J gene: TRBJ2-7
CDR3 protein: CASSVGTSGAGSSYEQYF

V gene: TRBV7-9
J gene: TRBJ1-2
CDR3 protein: CASSLQGTPGYTF

V gene: TRBV25-1
J gene: TRBJ1-2
CDR3 protein: CASSEQFYGYTF

V gene: TRBV5-1
J gene: TRBJ2-1
CDR3 protein: CASSLAPGLNNEQFF

V gene: TRBV11-2
J gene: TRBJ2-2
CDR3 protein: CASRDVGLANTGELFF

V gene: TRBV28
J gene: TRBJ2-7
CDR3 protein: CASRSGQGGNEQYF

V gene: TRBV7-9
J gene: TRBJ2-7
CDR3 protein: CASSLAGTSGQKSYEQYF

V gene: TRBV11-1
J gene: TRBJ2-7
CDR3 protein: CASSGLAGANEQYF

V gene: TRBV15
J gene: TRBJ2-3
CDR3 protein: CATSKVAGRTDTQYF

V gene: TRBV7-9
J gene: TRBJ2-5
CDR3 protein: CASSPQRERGETQYF

V gene: TRBV11-2
J gene: TRBJ1-1
CDR3 protein: CASSLAPRGTEAFF

V gene: TRBV14
J gene: TRBJ2-7
CDR3 protein: CASSQVSGRSFYEQYF

V gene: TRBV14
J gene: TRBJ1-1
CDR3 protein: CASSQELRTGAAFF